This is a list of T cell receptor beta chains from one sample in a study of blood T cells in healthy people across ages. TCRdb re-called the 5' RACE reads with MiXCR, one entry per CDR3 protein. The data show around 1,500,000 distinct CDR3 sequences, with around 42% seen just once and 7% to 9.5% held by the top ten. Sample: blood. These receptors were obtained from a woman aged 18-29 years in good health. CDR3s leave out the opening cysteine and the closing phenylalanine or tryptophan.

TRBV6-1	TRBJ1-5	ASRSTVFQPQH
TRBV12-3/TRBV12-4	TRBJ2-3	AGSPKIGGPTDTQY
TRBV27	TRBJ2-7	ASSLFGETLYEQY
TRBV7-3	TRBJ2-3	ASSITAKGDTQY
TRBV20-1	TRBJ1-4	SARSTGGATNEKLF
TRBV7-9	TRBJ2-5	ASSPRLLRNQETQY
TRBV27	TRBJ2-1	ASSPARSSYNEQF
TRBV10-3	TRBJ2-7	AISGLAGVAGYEQY
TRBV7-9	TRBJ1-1	ASSSNGNTEAF
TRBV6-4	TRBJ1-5	ASSDGAPDKYQPQH
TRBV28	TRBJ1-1	ASSPGVTNKAF
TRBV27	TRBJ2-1	ASSLPGQGHYNEQF
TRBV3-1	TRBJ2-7	ASSQDIGGTSGTPYEQY
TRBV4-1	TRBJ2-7	ASSQEAVAATYEQY
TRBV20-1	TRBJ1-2	SASTGEQGYT
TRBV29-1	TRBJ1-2	IVRSGDGYT
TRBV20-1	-	SATNPRFDNEQY